This section outlines one T cell receptor (beta chain) sequence together with its context. Its antigen is not known. Sequenced by immunoSEQ multiplex PCR; TCRdb stores in-frame clones only, minus some. Among roughly 81,000 clones listed, around 84% were seen once. The CDR3 has 15 residues. From germline, CDR1 is KGHSH and CDR2 LQKENI. Trimming removed 6 bases at V and 0 bases at J, with 12 bases between. This sample stems from a study of graft-versus-host responses after intestinal transplantation. Study-wide background: Recipients had transplants, and these were multivisceral, liver-intestinal, or isolated intestinal. Recipients across the board were started on anti-thymocyte globulin induction, then kept on tacrolimus and steroids for about 3 years. General study findings and limits: In recipient marrow, GvH clones were found, and some appeared first in ileum or blood.

This receptor was taken from a human donor who received an intestinal transplant. V gene TRBV18 combines with J gene TRBJ1-5; no reliable D call. The sample consisted of unstimulated CD4+ T cells sorted from spleen or lymph node cells, taken before intestinal transplant. The CDR3 bases are TGTGCCAGCTCCCCTATGACACTTAGCAATCAGCCCCAGCATTTT. Its translation is CASSPMTLSNQPQHF.